This paragraph reports one TCR beta chain. Method: immunoSEQ multiplex PCR; TCRdb's copy keeps in-frame clones and lacks some. The top ten clones hold around 2.1% of a sample with roughly 80,000 clones, approximately 90% of them seen once. The data are from a study of cytomegalovirus exposure and HLA in healthy donors. The origin of this receptor is a man aged 25 to 40 in good health and CMV-seronegative. Input material: PBMCs.

The CDR3 spells CAWSKGGQQPQHF. CDR3 bases: TGTGCCTGGAGTAAGGGAGGGCAGCAGCCCCAGCATTTT. The chain uses TRBV30 and TRBJ1-5, with no clear D. CDR3 length: 13 amino acids. V was trimmed by 2 bases and J by 7 bases, leaving 12 bases between them. Looked up from germline, CDR1 is GTSNPN and CDR2 is SVGIG (reference sequence).